Listed below are T cell receptor beta chains from one sample, sequenced in a study of T cells in localized non-small cell lung cancer. Produced via immunoSEQ multiplex PCR; TCRdb's table is partial and in-frame only. The table has about 78,000 clones, about four fifths seen once. This specimen consisted of peripheral blood, obtained before any cancer treatment. The source of these receptors is a man aged 35 to 70 with stage I lung adenocarcinoma. Each CDR3 is given with its conserved first and last residue. D genes are given only for firm matches. Clone sizes are given selectively: once, few, many, or a class where the clone is expanded.

CDR3nt: TGTGCCTCCGAAAGGGGGATGAACACTGAAGCTTTCTTT
CDR3aa: CASERGMNTEAFF
abundance: NA
d_gene: NA
v_gene: TRBV19
j_gene: TRBJ1-1

CDR3nt: TGTGCCAGCTCAAGCGGGACAACAACCTACGAGCAGTACTTC
CDR3aa: CASSSGTTTYEQYF
abundance: NA
d_gene: NA
v_gene: TRBV18
j_gene: TRBJ2-7

CDR3nt: TGTGCCAGCAGCCCCTTCTCGGGGAGCCCCCATGAGCAGTTCTTC
CDR3aa: CASSPFSGSPHEQFF
abundance: NA
d_gene: NA
v_gene: TRBV11-3
j_gene: TRBJ2-1

CDR3nt: TGTGCCAGTAGTATGGGGCCCTACTACGAGCAGTACTTC
CDR3aa: CASSMGPYYEQYF
abundance: NA
d_gene: NA
v_gene: TRBV19
j_gene: TRBJ2-7

CDR3nt: TGTGCCAGCAGGCCCACCGGGACAGGGGGGGGAAAACTGTTTTTT
CDR3aa: CASRPTGTGGGKLFF
abundance: NA
d_gene: TRBD1
v_gene: TRBV27
j_gene: TRBJ1-4

CDR3nt: TGTGCCAGCAGCGCAGGGGCCTTGTACGAGCAGTACTTC
CDR3aa: CASSAGALYEQYF
abundance: NA
d_gene: NA
v_gene: TRBV2
j_gene: TRBJ2-7

CDR3nt: TGTGCCAGCAGCTTAGAAGTCCTGGGGACAGTGAACACTGAAGCTTTCTTT
CDR3aa: CASSLEVLGTVNTEAFF
abundance: NA
d_gene: TRBD1
v_gene: TRBV7-6
j_gene: TRBJ1-1

CDR3nt: TGTGCCAGCAGCTTAGGTTTAGGGTTAGGGACTAGCAATATCAATGAGCAGTTCTTC
CDR3aa: CASSLGLGLGTSNINEQFF
abundance: few
d_gene: TRBD2
v_gene: TRBV7-8
j_gene: TRBJ2-1

CDR3nt: TGTGCCAGCAGTTACTCCGGGACAGGCACTGAAGCTTTCTTT
CDR3aa: CASSYSGTGTEAFF
abundance: once
d_gene: TRBD1
v_gene: TRBV6-5
j_gene: TRBJ1-1

CDR3nt: TGTGCCAGTAGGCGATCGGGACTAGCCGCAGATACGCAGTATTTT
CDR3aa: CASRRSGLAADTQYF
abundance: NA
d_gene: TRBD2
v_gene: TRBV19
j_gene: TRBJ2-3

CDR3nt: TGCGCCAGCAGCTGGGGCGGACTAGCGGGACCCGAAGAGACCCAGTACTTC
CDR3aa: CASSWGGLAGPEETQYF
abundance: NA
d_gene: TRBD2
v_gene: TRBV5-1
j_gene: TRBJ2-5

CDR3nt: TGTGCCAGTAGCCTTAACCCCCTAGCGGCAGATACGCAGTATTTT
CDR3aa: CASSLNPLAADTQYF
abundance: NA
d_gene: TRBD2
v_gene: TRBV19
j_gene: TRBJ2-3

CDR3nt: TGCGCCAGCAGCTTGGGGACAGGGGACTACAATGAGCAGTTCTTC
CDR3aa: CASSLGTGDYNEQFF
abundance: NA
d_gene: TRBD1
v_gene: TRBV5-1
j_gene: TRBJ2-1

CDR3nt: TGCGCCAGCAGCTTGGGGACAGGGAAAGAGACCCAGTACTTC
CDR3aa: CASSLGTGKETQYF
abundance: NA
d_gene: TRBD1
v_gene: TRBV5-1
j_gene: TRBJ2-5

CDR3nt: TGCGCCAGCAGCCAAGCTTCTAGCGGGGGGGACTATACGCAGTATTTT
CDR3aa: CASSQASSGGDYTQYF
abundance: once
d_gene: TRBD2
v_gene: TRBV4-3
j_gene: TRBJ2-3

CDR3nt: TGTGTCTTGGGGGGGGTAGCCCACAAGGCGGTGGAGCAGTTCTTC
CDR3aa: CVLGGVAHKAVEQFF
abundance: NA
d_gene: TRBD2
v_gene: TRBV30
j_gene: TRBJ2-1

CDR3nt: TGTGCCAGTAAGACAGACAGTCTGAATCAGCCCCAGCATTTT
CDR3aa: CASKTDSLNQPQHF
abundance: NA
d_gene: NA
v_gene: TRBV19
j_gene: TRBJ1-5

CDR3nt: TGTGCCAGCAGTTCCGGACAGAGCACAGATACGCAGTATTTT
CDR3aa: CASSSGQSTDTQYF
abundance: NA
d_gene: NA
v_gene: TRBV28
j_gene: TRBJ2-3

CDR3nt: TGTGCCAGCAGGACAGGGGAGATTGGCGAGCAGTACTTC
CDR3aa: CASRTGEIGEQYF
abundance: NA
d_gene: TRBD1
v_gene: TRBV27
j_gene: TRBJ2-7

CDR3nt: TGTGCCAGCAGTTGGGGGAATGAAGAGACCCAGTACTTC
CDR3aa: CASSWGNEETQYF
abundance: NA
d_gene: NA
v_gene: TRBV6-5
j_gene: TRBJ2-5

CDR3nt: TGTGCCAGCAGCTTAACCCCAGCGGGGGGGCCGCGACAGTTCTTC
CDR3aa: CASSLTPAGGPRQFF
abundance: NA
d_gene: TRBD2
v_gene: TRBV7-2
j_gene: TRBJ2-1

CDR3nt: TGTGCCTGGAGTGTGGCGGGCGAGCAGTACTTC
CDR3aa: CAWSVAGEQYF
abundance: NA
d_gene: NA
v_gene: TRBV30
j_gene: TRBJ2-7

CDR3nt: TGTGCCAGCAGTTTTACCACCGGGGAGCTGTTTTTT
CDR3aa: CASSFTTGELFF
abundance: NA
d_gene: NA
v_gene: TRBV28
j_gene: TRBJ2-2

CDR3nt: TGTGCCAGCAGCTTGGGGGGGGACAATGAAAAACTGTTTTTT
CDR3aa: CASSLGGDNEKLFF
abundance: NA
d_gene: NA
v_gene: TRBV5-6
j_gene: TRBJ1-4

CDR3nt: TGTGCCAGCAGCTTCGGGGGCGCCACCCACGAGCAGTACTTC
CDR3aa: CASSFGGATHEQYF
abundance: NA
d_gene: NA
v_gene: TRBV11-2
j_gene: TRBJ2-7

CDR3nt: TGTGCCAGCACCGACGGAGTCTCCTCCTACGAGCAGTACTTC
CDR3aa: CASTDGVSSYEQYF
abundance: NA
d_gene: NA
v_gene: TRBV28
j_gene: TRBJ2-7

CDR3nt: TGTGCCAGCAGTTACGAGATCGATAAGACAGGTAGTAGCAATCAGCCCCAGCATTTT
CDR3aa: CASSYEIDKTGSSNQPQHF
abundance: NA
d_gene: NA
v_gene: TRBV2
j_gene: TRBJ1-5

CDR3nt: TGTGCCAGTACCGATCGGGGGGGCCCAACAGATACGCAGTATTTT
CDR3aa: CASTDRGGPTDTQYF
abundance: NA
d_gene: TRBD2
v_gene: TRBV19
j_gene: TRBJ2-3

CDR3nt: TGTGCCAGCAGCCAGAACTACGAGCAGTACTTC
CDR3aa: CASSQNYEQYF
abundance: NA
d_gene: NA
v_gene: TRBV13
j_gene: TRBJ2-7

CDR3nt: TGTGCCACCAGAGCCCCCGGGACAGGATACGAGCAGTACTTC
CDR3aa: CATRAPGTGYEQYF
abundance: NA
d_gene: TRBD1
v_gene: TRBV15
j_gene: TRBJ2-7

CDR3nt: TGCGCCAGCAGCCTTGGGGACCTTTACCTTAACACTGAAGCTTTCTTT
CDR3aa: CASSLGDLYLNTEAFF
abundance: once
d_gene: NA
v_gene: TRBV5-1
j_gene: TRBJ1-1

CDR3nt: TGTGCCAGCAGCACACGGACCTTCCAGGATACGCAGTATTTT
CDR3aa: CASSTRTFQDTQYF
abundance: NA
d_gene: NA
v_gene: TRBV7-8
j_gene: TRBJ2-3

CDR3nt: TGTGCCATCAATAAGAGGGGGGGAAACAATGAGCAGTTCTTC
CDR3aa: CAINKRGGNNEQFF
abundance: NA
d_gene: NA
v_gene: TRBV10-3
j_gene: TRBJ2-1

CDR3nt: TGTGCCAGCAGTTTAGTGGGACTAGCAGATTACAATGAGCAGTTCTTC
CDR3aa: CASSLVGLADYNEQFF
abundance: once
d_gene: TRBD2
v_gene: TRBV28
j_gene: TRBJ2-1

CDR3nt: TGTGCCAGCAGTGAGGCCCAGAACCCGAACTATGGCTACACCTTC
CDR3aa: CASSEAQNPNYGYTF
abundance: once
d_gene: NA
v_gene: TRBV2
j_gene: TRBJ1-2

CDR3nt: TGTGCCAGCAGTTTCGGACAGGGCAACCTGGATACGCAGTATTTT
CDR3aa: CASSFGQGNLDTQYF
abundance: once
d_gene: TRBD1
v_gene: TRBV6-5
j_gene: TRBJ2-3

CDR3nt: TGTGCCAGCAGCCTCCTCTACGGGGAAGATACGCAGTATTTT
CDR3aa: CASSLLYGEDTQYF
abundance: once
d_gene: NA
v_gene: TRBV11-3
j_gene: TRBJ2-3

CDR3nt: TGCGCCAGCAGCAAGGGACAGACAGTGAGCACCGGGGAGCTGTTTTTT
CDR3aa: CASSKGQTVSTGELFF
abundance: NA
d_gene: TRBD1
v_gene: TRBV5-1
j_gene: TRBJ2-2

CDR3nt: TGTGCCAGCAGCCCTAGCTCGAACTCTGGAAACACCATATATTTT
CDR3aa: CASSPSSNSGNTIYF
abundance: NA
d_gene: NA
v_gene: TRBV7-8
j_gene: TRBJ1-3